These 30 T cell receptor beta chains share one sample of origin, sequenced in a study of T cell responses to AZD1222 COVID-19 vaccine. Here immunoSEQ multiplex PCR was the method, and the copy in TCRdb shows in-frame clones only, minus some. The sample has under 250,000 clones; about 92% are singletons. The material sequenced was peripheral blood, taken on day 0 of MenACWY control vaccination. The source of these receptors is an adult in good health.

The rearrangement uses TRBV6-5 and TRBJ2-1, with 7 nucleotides matching TRBD1. Germline assignment: CDR1 MNHEY and CDR2 SVGAGI. The CDR3 runs to 15 residues. V lost 5 bases and J lost 1; bases outside the gene matches: 5. The CDR3 sequence: CASSPRTGSYNEQFF. CDR3 sequence (DNA): TGTGCCAGCAGTCCCCGGACAGGTTCCTACAATGAGCAGTTCTTC.

The chain couples TRBV18 to TRBJ1-5, with D maybe TRBD1 (6 bases). Germline loops: CDR1 KGHSH, CDR2 LQKENI. The CDR3 spans 17 residues. Between the trimmed V and J ends, which lost 5 bases and 1 base, there was a span of 18 bases. CDR3 nucleotide sequence: TGTGCCAGCTCATCAGACAGGCCCGGCCGGAGCAATCAGCCCCAGCATTTT. Its protein product is CASSSDRPGRSNQPQHF.

This chain connects TRBV18 to TRBJ1-5; D may be TRBD1 (6 bases). The CDR3 is 17 amino acids. The V and J ends lost 3 bases and 0 bases respectively, with 15 bases between them. Germline CDR1 and CDR2: KGHSH and LQKENI. CDR3 nucleotides: TGTGCCAGCTCACCCTCAGGGGACCCCTATAGCAATCAGCCCCAGCATTTT. Its translation: CASSPSGDPYSNQPQHF.

The rearrangement uses TRBV9 and TRBJ2-7, with 8 bases matching TRBD2. Germline assignment: CDR1 SGDLS and CDR2 YYNGEE. The length of the CDR3 is 14 residues. V was clipped by 1 base and J by 3 bases; unmatched bases: 3. The CDR3 here is CASSVSGGNYEQYF. CDR3 coding DNA: TGTGCCAGCAGCGTAAGCGGGGGAAACTACGAGCAGTACTTC.

This chain links TRBV30 with TRBJ1-2, with 10 nucleotides matching TRBD1. The CDR3 length is 14 residues. Looked up from germline, CDR1 is GTSNPN and CDR2 is SVGIG (reference sequence). The V segment lost 2 bases and the J segment 8 bases; nucleotides outside the gene matches: 8. CDR3 nucleotides: TGTGCCTGGAGTATGGGACAGGGGATGGGGGGCTACACCTTC. This sequence encodes CAWSMGQGMGGYTF.

V usage is TRBV27 and J usage is TRBJ1-1; no clear D gene. This CDR3 is built from 15 residues. The germline V gene encodes CDR1 MNHEY and CDR2 SMNVEV (reference sequence). Trimming shortened V by 7 bases and J by 3 bases, and 18 bases separated the two germline ends. CDR3 amino acids: CASTPAGTADTEAFF. The CDR3, as DNA: TGTGCCAGCACCCCGGCGGGCACCGCGGACACTGAAGCTTTCTTT.

The chain joins TRBV4-3 to TRBJ2-5; D is unresolved. V lost 2 bases and J 1 base, leaving 11 bases between the germline ends. The CDR3 runs to 15 residues. CDR1 and CDR2 from the germline V gene are LGHNA and YSLEER. This CDR3 reads CASSQRAGSQETQYF. In nucleotides, the CDR3 is TGCGCCAGCAGCCAACGGGCAGGCTCCCAAGAGACCCAGTACTTC.

The genes are TRBV5-6 and TRBJ1-1; D perhaps matches TRBD1 (6 bases). Germline V gives CDR1 SGHDT, CDR2 YYEEEE. V was shortened by 10 bases and J by 1 base, with 17 bases between the two germline ends. This CDR3 contains 14 residues. The CDR3 here is CAGTLDSPNTEAFF. CDR3 DNA: TGTGCCGGCACCTTGGACAGCCCGAACACTGAAGCTTTCTTT.

This clone has a single count. V is TRBV15 and J is TRBJ1-4; no definite D call. V was trimmed by 0 bases and J by 8 bases, leaving 13 bases between them. The CDR3 contains 15 residues. CDR1 LNHNV and CDR2 YYDKDF come from the germline V gene (reference sequence). CDR3 DNA sequence: TGTGCCACCAGCAGAGATCTCGGGAACGGGGAAAAACTGTTTTTT. The encoded protein is CATSRDLGNGEKLFF.

This rearrangement joins TRBV18 to TRBJ1-1; perhaps TRBD1 as D (5 bases). This CDR3 spans 15 amino acids. Germline CDR1 KGHSH, CDR2 LQKENI. V dropped 5 bases and J dropped 1 base, with 14 bases sitting between them. CDR3 DNA: TGTGCCAGCTCATCGCGACAGTTGGGGAACACTGAAGCTTTCTTT. Encoded protein: CASSSRQLGNTEAFF.

This clone appeared a few times. The V call is TRBV12-3 or TRBV12-4, the J call TRBJ1-1; D gene unclear. With 2 bases removed from V and 4 bases from J, the gap between germline ends came to 5 bases. The CDR3 runs 12 residues. CDR3 loop: CASSLSRTEAFF. The CDR3 nucleotides read TGTGCCAGCAGTTTATCCCGCACTGAAGCTTTCTTT.

The chain is built from TRBV7-3 and TRBJ2-1, with TRBD2 matching over 7 bases. From germline, CDR1 is SGHTA and CDR2 FQGTGA. After removal of 2 bases from V and 12 bases from J, the junction contained 1 base not matched to a gene. This CDR3 is 11 amino acids long. Written as DNA, the CDR3 is TGTGCCAGCAGCTTAGGGGGGGTGCAGTTCTTC. Amino acid sequence: CASSLGGVQFF.

V gene TRBV5-6 combines with J gene TRBJ1-4; D not resolved. Germline assignment: CDR1 SGHDT and CDR2 YYEEEE. CDR3 size: 12 residues. V dropped 3 bases and J dropped 8 bases, with 8 bases sitting between them. The DNA of the CDR3 is TGTGCCAGCAGCTACGGGCGAGAAAAACTGTTTTTT. Its translation is CASSYGREKLFF. The full variable domain, completed using reference TRBV5-6 and TRBJ1-4, is DAGVTQSPTHLIKTRGQQVTLRCSPKSGHDTVSWYQQALGQGPQFIFQYYEEEERQRGNFPDRFSGHQFPNYSSELNVNALLLGDSALYLCASSYGREKLFFGSGTQLSVL.

This clone has only a few counts. This chain uses TRBV9 with TRBJ1-2; TRBD1 agrees at 7 bases. The germline CDR1 and CDR2 sequences are SGDLS and YYNGEE. V was pared by 4 bases and J by 1 base, with 4 bases of the junction left unmatched. This CDR3 is 14 amino acids long. The CDR3 loop is CASSPGTDNYGYTF. CDR3 nucleotides: TGTGCCAGCAGCCCGGGGACAGATAACTATGGCTACACCTTC.

The chain is built from TRBV10-3 and TRBJ1-2; D possibly corresponds to TRBD1 (5 bases). This CDR3 region has 13 residues. The germline V and J ends were trimmed by 6 bases and 2 bases, with 10 bases remaining between them. Germline V CDR1 and CDR2: ENHRY, SYGVKD. The CDR3 loop reads CAISSGQNYGYTF. DNA for the CDR3: TGTGCCATCAGCTCGGGGCAAAACTATGGCTACACCTTC.

A note on this clone: This CDR3 is also generated by other DNA sequences in the sample. The V and J genes are TRBV29-1 and TRBJ1-5; TRBD1 matches at 9 bases. The CDR3 spans 13 residues. Unmatched junction bases numbered 0, after V lost 4 bases and J lost 2 bases. From germline, CDR1 is SQVTM and CDR2 ANQGSEA. CDR3 coding DNA: TGCAGCGTTGGACAGGGGGGCAATCAGCCCCAGCATTTT. Translated: CSVGQGGNQPQHF.

The CDR3 DNA reads TGTGCCAGCAGCTTCGGACAGGGGAGTGACGAGCAGTACTTC. This codes for CASSFGQGSDEQYF. V is TRBV5-6 and J is TRBJ2-7; 9 positions match TRBD1. Germline lookup yields CDR1 SGHDT and CDR2 YYEEEE. This CDR3 region has 14 residues. The trim removed 2 bases at V and 5 bases at J, leaving 5 bases unmatched.

J is TRBJ1-2 and V is TRBV7-2; 8 bases fit TRBD1. V lost 6 bases to trimming and J lost 7 bases; unmatched junction nucleotides: 7. The CDR3 covers 13 residues. From germline, CDR1 is SGHTA and CDR2 FQGNSA. Written as DNA, the CDR3 is TGTGCCAGCAGAGATGGACAGGGCCGTGGCTACACCTTC. This sequence encodes CASRDGQGRGYTF.

V usage is TRBV19 and J usage is TRBJ1-2; 8 positions match TRBD1. Looked up from germline, CDR1 is LNHDA and CDR2 is SQIVND (reference sequence). Losses at the gene ends were 5 bases for V and 8 bases for J; bases not matched to a gene: 13. The CDR3 contains 15 residues. CDR3 coding DNA: TGTGCCAGTAGTCATCCGGGACAGGTTTTCTGGGGCTACACCTTC. Translation gives CASSHPGQVFWGYTF.

The chain carries TRBV30 and TRBJ2-1, with a tentative D call TRBD2 (7 bases). Trimming shortened V by 2 bases and J by 2 bases, and 13 bases separated the two germline ends. This CDR3 is 15 amino acids long. Germline-derived CDR1 and CDR2 are GTSNPN and SVGIG (reference sequence). The DNA of the CDR3 is TGTGCCTGGAGTCAGGCGGGGGCCCCCTACAATGAGCAGTTCTTC. Amino acids: CAWSQAGAPYNEQFF.

This rearrangement joins TRBV24-1 to TRBJ2-3; no firm D call. CDR1 KGHDR and CDR2 SFDVKD come from the germline V gene. V was pared by 4 bases and J by 1 base, with 8 bases between. The CDR3 runs to 14 residues. The DNA of the CDR3 is TGTGCCACCAGTGACTCCGATGGCACAGATACGCAGTATTTT. This translates into CATSDSDGTDTQYF.

The gene calls are TRBV30 and TRBJ2-5; D gene uncertain. Germline loops: CDR1 GTSNPN, CDR2 SVGIG (reference sequence). V lost 2 bases and J lost 3, with 13 bases in between. The CDR3 runs to 14 residues. The CDR3 loop reads CAWSLRALEETQYF. In DNA form, the CDR3 reads TGTGCCTGGAGTCTACGGGCCCTCGAAGAGACCCAGTACTTC. The whole variable domain, remainder taken from reference TRBV30 and TRBJ2-5, is SQTIHQWPATLVQPVGSPLSLECTVEGTSNPNLYWYRQAAGRGLQLLFYSVGIGQISSEVPQNLSASRPQDRQFILSSKKLLLSDSGFYLCAWSLRALEETQYFGPGTRLLVL.

The count of this clone is one. The chain is built from TRBV6-2 or TRBV6-3 and TRBJ2-1; 8 nucleotides match TRBD1. V lost 5 bases to trimming and J lost 3 bases; unmatched junction nucleotides: 18. This CDR3 spans 19 amino acids. Germline CDR1 reads MNHEY; CDR2 reads SVGEGT. The CDR3: CASSGDRGRGGGNYNEQFF. In DNA, the CDR3 is TGTGCCAGCAGTGGAGACAGGGGTCGAGGGGGCGGGAACTACAATGAGCAGTTCTTC.

The V and J genes are TRBV7-2 and TRBJ2-5, with TRBD2 as a possible D gene (6 bases). V gave up 5 bases and J gave up 1 base, with 11 bases separating them. This CDR3 spans 14 amino acids. Germline assignment: CDR1 SGHTA and CDR2 FQGNSA. CDR3 amino acids: CASSLGTGQETQYF. CDR3 DNA sequence: TGTGCCAGCAGCCTCGGGACTGGCCAAGAGACCCAGTACTTC.

The chain couples TRBV6-2 or TRBV6-3 to TRBJ1-5; unclear D gene. The CDR3 is made up of 14 amino acids. V gave up 2 bases and J gave up 6 bases, with 11 bases separating them. Germline V CDR1 and CDR2: MNHEY, SVGEGT. The CDR3: CASSYRPQAQPQHF. CDR3 nucleotide sequence: TGTGCCAGCAGTTACCGTCCGCAGGCTCAGCCCCAGCATTTT.

The chain joins TRBV6-5 to TRBJ1-5; TRBD1 aligns across 7 bases. This CDR3 is 15 amino acids long. Trimming took 6 bases from V and 2 from J; bases not matched to a gene: 7. Germline loops: CDR1 MNHEY, CDR2 SVGAGI. CDR3 in DNA: TGTGCCAGCAGACGACAGGGAGTGGGCAATCAGCCCCAGCATTTT. It codes for CASRRQGVGNQPQHF.

The J gene is TRBJ2-7, the V gene TRBV19; 14 positions agree with TRBD2. The CDR3 has 17 residues. V lost 2 bases and J lost 2; bases outside the gene matches: 5. The germline V gene has CDR1 LNHDA and CDR2 SQIVND (reference sequence). The CDR3 coding sequence is TGTGCCAGTAGTATACGGACTAGCGGGGGGACCGCCTACGAGCAGTACTTC. Its protein product is CASSIRTSGGTAYEQYF.

V usage is TRBV5-1 and J usage is TRBJ2-3; D gene unclear. The CDR3 is 16 residues long. Germline CDR1 is SGHRS and CDR2 is YFSETQ. V dropped 2 bases and J dropped 0 bases, with 13 bases sitting between them. In nucleotides, the CDR3 is TGCGCCAGCAGCTTCCAGACGGAGCTGAGCACAGATACGCAGTATTTT. Translation: CASSFQTELSTDTQYF.

The chain is built from TRBV27 and TRBJ1-3; D call uncertain. CDR1 and CDR2 from the germline V gene are MNHEY and SMNVEV (reference sequence). The V end was cut by 2 bases, the J end by 0 bases, with 5 bases between. This CDR3 region has 14 residues. The CDR3 reads CASSLAGSGNTIYF. CDR3 coding DNA: TGTGCCAGCAGTTTAGCAGGCTCTGGAAACACCATATATTTT.

The chain recombines TRBV5-5 with TRBJ2-1; 9 nucleotides agree with TRBD2. Germline V gene data show CDR1 as SGHKS and CDR2 as YYEKEE (reference sequence). V lost 0 bases and J lost 7; bases outside the gene matches: 8. CDR3 size: 16 residues. The CDR3 DNA follows: TGTGCCAGCAGCTTGGACGTAGCGGGGGTAAGAAATGAGCAGTTCTTC. The encoded protein is CASSLDVAGVRNEQFF.